The TCR beta chain described here comes from a study of CD8+ T cells in alopecia areata. Study-level background: Among treated patients, oral tofacitinib was administered at 5 to 10 mg twice daily.

In each case, RNA was isolated and then reverse transcribed into cDNA as the sequencing template. TCRdb's table, derived via immunoSEQ multiplex PCR, lists solely in-frame clones and lacks some. The repertoire holds approximately 200,000 clones, with 58% as singletons. Study-wide findings and caveats: Normal skin's resident alphabeta T cells are sequenced alongside lesional scalp T cells. Compared with normal scalp, lesional scalp had higher clonality and more expanded CD8+ clones.

Trimming cost V 5 bases and J 3 bases, with 7 bases left between them. Germline values: CDR1 DFQATT, CDR2 SNEGSKA (reference sequence). The CDR3 consists of 11 residues. Documented treatment: oral pan-JAK inhibitor, 5-10 mg twice daily. With regard to this clone: Its antigen is unidentified.

The sequence was collected from a human donor with alopecia areata. The starting material was CD4+ T cells sorted from blood, obtained at week 24, from a patient treated with tofacitinib. The gene calls are TRBV20-1 and TRBJ2-5; D remains ambiguous. The CDR3 protein is CSAPWEETQYF. The CDR3 nucleotides are TGCAGTGCTCCCTGGGAAGAGACCCAGTACTTC.